The next 14 T cell receptor beta chains were all read from a single sample in a study of cytomegalovirus exposure and HLA in healthy donors. PCR used 60 Vbeta primers and 13 Jbeta primers. The method was immunoSEQ multiplex PCR; TCRdb's version includes in-frame clones alone and lacks a portion of them. The sample lists 99,000 or so clones; 78% were seen once. The material sequenced was PBMCs. These receptor sequences come from a man aged 25-45 years in good health and CMV-seronegative.

This chain connects TRBV30 to TRBJ2-5, with a weak D call TRBD2 (7 bases). The J call may be wrong; the DNA end is better matched by TRBJ2-7. The CDR3 extends over 14 amino acids. Germline V CDR1 and CDR2: GTSNPN, SVGIG (reference sequence). For the CDR3, the DNA is TGTGCCTGGAATCCCCGGGGGGCGAGCAACGAGCAGTACTTC. The encoded protein is CAWNPRGASNEQYF.

The V call is TRBV19, the J call TRBJ2-1; 7 bases fit TRBD1. The junction had 5 bases not matched to a gene; V was cut back by 5 bases and J by 7 bases. The CDR3 runs 13 residues. Germline values: CDR1 LNHDA, CDR2 SQIVND (reference sequence). The CDR3 loop is CASSDRVANEQFF. Written as DNA, the CDR3 is TGTGCCAGTAGTGACAGGGTAGCGAATGAGCAGTTCTTC.

This clone was counted once. The V call is TRBV28, the J call TRBJ2-2, with TRBD2 matching over 7 bases. Germline V gene sequence: CDR1 MDHEN, CDR2 SYDVKM. The CDR3 has 17 amino acids. The V and J ends lost 7 bases and 6 bases, in that order; junction bases with no gene match: 17. As DNA, the CDR3 is TGTGCCAGCATACCCCCCGGGGGAGGGTTTGGTTCCGGGGAGCTGTTTTTT. This codes for CASIPPGGGFGSGELFF.

The V gene is TRBV6-1, the J gene TRBJ2-3, with 10 positions matching TRBD2. V shed 4 bases and J 4 bases; nucleotides not matched to a gene: 14. This CDR3 has 18 residues. The germline V gene has CDR1 MNHNS and CDR2 SASEGT. CDR3 nucleotide sequence: TGTGCCAGCAGTGCGATCGACCCTAGCGGGAGTAACCCAGATACGCAGTATTTT. This encodes CASSAIDPSGSNPDTQYF.

The chain's CDR3 is CASSIWPDRYSNQPQHF. The CDR3 nucleotides are TGTGCCAGTAGTATATGGCCTGACAGGTATAGCAATCAGCCCCAGCATTTT. This chain joins TRBV19 and TRBJ1-5; tentatively, D is TRBD1 (6 bases). The CDR3 length is 17 residues. V lost 2 bases and J 0 bases, leaving 14 bases between the germline ends. Germline V gene data show CDR1 as LNHDA and CDR2 as SQIVND (reference sequence).

The rearrangement joins TRBV29-1 to TRBJ2-3, with D hard to call. Per germline, CDR1 SQVTM and CDR2 ANQGSEA. Trimming removed 6 bases at V and 0 bases at J, with 10 bases between. This CDR3 has 13 amino acids. The DNA of the CDR3 is TGCAGCGTAAGAGGCAGAAGCACAGATACGCAGTATTTT. Translated, it gives CSVRGRSTDTQYF.

The rearrangement joins TRBV7-8 to TRBJ2-7, with D perhaps matching TRBD1 (5 bases). Between the trimmed V and J ends, which lost 3 bases and 3 bases, there was a span of 12 bases. CDR1 and CDR2 from the germline V gene are SGHVS and FQNEAQ. The CDR3 totals 14 residues. CDR3 protein: CASSFSLDSYEQYF. The CDR3 DNA sequence: TGTGCCAGCAGCTTCTCTTTAGACAGCTACGAGCAGTACTTC.

In its sample, this clone was seen once. CDR3: CASSQAGLAGVLATGELFF. The DNA of the CDR3 is TGCGCCAGCAGCCAGGCGGGACTAGCGGGAGTATTAGCCACCGGGGAGCTGTTTTTT. The V gene is TRBV4-1, the J gene TRBJ2-2; 14 nucleotides line up with TRBD2. The CDR3 totals 19 residues. V lost 3 bases and J lost 4; bases outside the gene matches: 10. Germline CDR1 reads MGHRA; CDR2 reads YSYEKL.

This chain connects TRBV6-1 to TRBJ2-1; TRBD1 aligns across 10 bases. This CDR3 is built from 15 residues. The germline V gene has CDR1 MNHNS and CDR2 SASEGT. Trimming at V came to 6 bases and at J to 5 bases, leaving 7 bases not matched to a gene. CDR3 region: CASRGTGVEHNEQFF. For the CDR3, the DNA is TGTGCCAGCAGGGGGACAGGGGTAGAGCACAATGAGCAGTTCTTC.

The chain links TRBV28 to TRBJ2-7; a possible D gene is TRBD1 (6 bases). The germline gives CDR1 MDHEN, CDR2 SYDVKM. The CDR3 is made up of 15 amino acids. Trimming pared 5 bases from V and 3 bases from J, leaving 17 bases between. CDR3 in amino acids: CASSKKQGGIYEQYF. CDR3 DNA sequence: TGTGCCAGCAGTAAGAAACAGGGTGGCATCTACGAGCAGTACTTC. The full variable domain, in which reference TRBV28 and TRBJ2-7 provide the parts outside the CDR3, is DVKVTQSSRYLVKRTGEKVFLECVQDMDHENMFWYRQDPGLGLRLIYFSYDVKMKEKGDIPEGYSVSREKKERFSLILESASTNQTSMYLCASSKKQGGIYEQYFGPGTRLTVT.

The chain combines TRBV10-3 with TRBJ1-1; D is possibly TRBD1 (6 bases). The CDR3 consists of 13 residues. CDR1 is ENHRY and CDR2 is SYGVKD in the germline V gene. The V end was cut by 4 bases, the J end by 3 bases, with 9 bases between. The CDR3 loop reads CAISATGYTEAFF. In DNA, the CDR3 is TGTGCCATCAGTGCAACAGGGTACACTGAAGCTTTCTTT.

The chain recombines TRBV5-8 with TRBJ2-5; 9 bases match TRBD1. Looked up from germline, CDR1 is SGHTS and CDR2 is YDEGEE. The CDR3 runs 15 residues. The ends lost 4 bases at V and 5 bases at J; junction bases unmatched: 9. CDR3 protein: CASSPTGQGQETQYF. The DNA of the CDR3 is TGTGCCAGCAGCCCGACAGGACAGGGGCAGGAGACCCAGTACTTC.

The chain joins TRBV4-1 to TRBJ2-7; 8 nucleotides agree with TRBD2. Trimming removed 2 bases from V and 2 bases from J; junction bases left unmatched: 5. The CDR3 length is 15 residues. The germline gives CDR1 MGHRA, CDR2 YSYEKL. The CDR3 region has the DNA TGCGCCAGCAGCCAAATGACTAGCGCAACCTACGAGCAGTACTTC. Residues: CASSQMTSATYEQYF.

This clone was picked up one time. V and J are TRBV19 and TRBJ1-2; 9 bases fit TRBD1. J gave up 2 bases and V 6 bases, and 4 bases lay outside the gene matches. Per germline, CDR1 LNHDA and CDR2 SQIVND (reference sequence). The CDR3 has 14 amino acids. As DNA, the CDR3 is TGTGCCAGTAGGAGACAGGGGGACAACTATGGCTACACCTTC. As protein: CASRRQGDNYGYTF. Full variable domain (outside the CDR3, taken from reference TRBV19 and TRBJ1-2): DGGITQSPKYLFRKEGQNVTLSCEQNLNHDAMYWYRQDPGQGLRLIYYSQIVNDFQKGDIAEGYSVSREKKESFPLTVTSAQKNPTAFYLCASRRQGDNYGYTFGSGTRLTVV.